This T cell receptor (beta chain) was recorded in a study of shared clonotypes between healthy human individuals. Comment on this clone: Its antigen is as yet unknown.

Naivety among CD8 cells was defined by CD45RO negativity and positive CCR7 selection, thereby excluding terminally differentiated effector memory CD45RA+ cells. Donation came from healthy HIV-negative adults that had no recent acute infections or vaccinations. Whole-study findings and limits: Larger estimated richness was generally seen in naive subsets than in memory subsets. Rarefaction showed sorted-subset sequencing was incomplete despite large depth. Generation probabilities of non-shared clonotypes were lower (relative to those shared by all four donors).

Sequencing was performed with immunoSEQ multiplex PCR; in TCRdb, only in-frame clones are kept and a portion is missing. The repertoire has roughly 770,000 clones, just over 95% of them found once; the top ten carry under 0.25%. This CDR3 is 15 amino acids long. Germline V gives CDR1 MDHEN, CDR2 SYDVKM. Trimming cost V 5 bases and J 6 bases, with 18 bases left between them. The TCR comes from a man between 25 and 39 years old in good health. V and J are TRBV28 and TRBJ2-3, with no clear D. The sequenced sample was naive CD8+ T cells sorted from blood. CDR3 coding DNA: TGTGCCAGCAGTGGTGGTCCAAACGTGATGGATACGCAGTATTTT. Its translation is CASSGGPNVMDTQYF. Together with reference TRBV28 and TRBJ2-3, the CDR3 gives the full variable domain: DVKVTQSSRYLVKRTGEKVFLECVQDMDHENMFWYRQDPGLGLRLIYFSYDVKMKEKGDIPEGYSVSREKKERFSLILESASTNQTSMYLCASSGGPNVMDTQYFGPGTRLTVL.